This T cell receptor beta chain was sequenced in a study of T cell changes during pregnancy in multiple sclerosis. V shed 3 bases, J shed 5 bases, and the junction held 4 bases outside the gene matches. CDR3 size: 17 residues. Germline loops: CDR1 SGHAT, CDR2 FQDESV (reference sequence). The assay was immunoSEQ multiplex PCR, and TCRdb's table has in-frame clones only and misses some. The table lists 45,000 to 60,000 clones, around nine tenths of them singletons. The sample in question was CD8+ T cells from peripheral blood mononuclear cells, obtained before pregnancy. This TCR was sampled from a female donor with multiple sclerosis, enrolled in a pregnancy study. The genes are TRBV11-1 and TRBJ2-1; the match to TRBD2 covers 16 bases. The CDR3 bases are TGTGCCAGCAGCTTGGGGACTAGCGGGGGGGCCCACAATGAGCAGTTCTTC. It codes for CASSLGTSGGAHNEQFF.